This entry is about one TCR beta chain. The CDR3 totals 15 residues. V lost 1 base and J 1 base, leaving 10 bases between the germline ends. The germline V gene encodes CDR1 SGHTA and CDR2 FQGNSA. Measured with immunoSEQ multiplex PCR; TCRdb has only the in-frame clones, and not every one. The sample yields around 290,000 clones, around 90% seen once. In terms of age and location, participants ranged from roughly 18 to 90 years and lived in about 25 US areas. The data were obtained in a study of blood T cell repertoires in COVID-19. Study context: Italy, Spain and the United States were the sources of the convalescent and acute COVID-19 samples.

This chain connects TRBV7-2 to TRBJ1-2, with unresolved D. Sequenced material: PBMCs or T cells enriched from blood (not recorded which). This TCR was recovered from a woman in her twenties or thirties who had recovered from COVID-19. DNA of the CDR3: TGTGCCAGCAGCTTAGGAAGCGGATATAACTATGGCTACACCTTC. Its translation is CASSLGSGYNYGYTF. Looking up the rest from reference TRBV7-2 and TRBJ1-2 gives the full variable domain: GAGVSQSPSNKVTEKGKDVELRCDPISGHTALYWYRQSLGQGLEFLIYFQGNSAPDKSGLPSDRFSAERTGGSVSTLTIQRTQQEDSAVYLCASSLGSGYNYGYTFGSGTRLTVV.